The 13 T cell receptor beta chains below were found in one sample sequenced in a study of tumor and adjacent non-tumor tissue in lung cancer. This sample's RNA came from whole unsorted tissue. TCRbeta libraries were built with three rounds of nested PCR, modified from ARM-PCR. MiXCR, applied by TCRdb to the multiplex PCR reads, yields one record per CDR3 protein. The sample has 75,000 to 95,000 distinct CDR3 sequences, roughly 70% seen once. Specimen: lung tumor tissue. All receptors derive from a man aged 55 to 69 with non-small cell lung cancer.

Of note for this clonotype: Given the absence of the conserved phenylalanine or tryptophan at the CDR3 end, a read error is likely. The J gene is TRBJ2-3, the V gene TRBV4-2; 14 bases map to TRBD2. This CDR3 has 18 residues. Germline V gene lookup returns CDR1 LGHNA and CDR2 YNFKEQ. The CDR3 sequence: CASSQGTSGGLSTDTQYC. CDR3 nucleotide sequence: TGTGCCAGTAGCCAAGGGACTAGCGGGGGTTTAAGCACAGATACGCAGTATTGT.

Comments on this clonotype: The junction departs from germline at one end; a sequencing error may be responsible. The chain carries TRBV7-9 and TRBJ1-2; perhaps TRBD1 as D (6 bases). The CDR3 sequence is 14 residues long. CDR1 and CDR2 from the germline V gene are SEHNR and FQNEAQ (reference sequence). CDR3 DNA: TGTGCCAGCAGCCCCCCCTGGACAGAGTATGACTACACCTTC. Translated, it gives CASSPPWTEYDYTF.

Notes on this clonotype: This may stem from a read error, because a much larger clone lies one nucleotide away. In DNA, the CDR3 is TGTGCCAGCAGCCCACGCCGGGACAGAGACACCGGGGAGCTGTTTTTT. Its translation is CASSPRRDRDTGELFF. The chain has TRBV7-9 and TRBJ2-2, with 7 nucleotides matching TRBD1. The germline V gene encodes CDR1 SEHNR and CDR2 FQNEAQ (reference sequence). The CDR3 loop spans 16 amino acids. The junction had 9 bases not matched to a gene; V was cut back by 5 bases and J by 3 bases. The whole variable domain, filled in from reference TRBV7-9 and TRBJ2-2, reads DTGVSQNPRHKITKRGQNVTFRCDPISEHNRLYWYRQTLGQGPEFLTYFQNEAQLEKSRLLSDRFSAERPKGSFSTLEIQRTEQGDSAMYLCASSPRRDRDTGELFFGEGSRLTVL.

This clonotype was counted a single time. It is likely a read error, because the conserved phenylalanine at the end of the CDR3 is missing. The gene calls are TRBV19 and TRBJ1-2; the D is unclear. Trimming took 5 bases from V and 4 from J, leaving 8 bases between them. Germline-derived CDR1 and CDR2 are LNHDA and SQIVND (reference sequence). The CDR3 contains 12 residues. This chain's CDR3 is CASSPTGYGYTL. The CDR3 DNA sequence: TGTGCCAGTAGTCCGACGGGCTATGGCTACACCTTA.

To note about this clonotype: At one end the junction does not follow the germline gene, possibly because of a read error. The chain combines TRBV20-1 with TRBJ2-3, with D possibly TRBD1 on 5 matching bases. This CDR3 has 17 amino acids. CDR1 is DFQATT, CDR2 SNEGSKA, per germline (reference sequence). For the CDR3, the DNA is TGCAGAGCTAGAGAAACCGACGGGTCAGGGAGCACAGATACGCAGTATTTT. This encodes CRARETDGSGSTDTQYF.

Regarding this clonotype: One end of the junction varies from germline; a read error may be responsible. The rearrangement uses TRBV12-3 or TRBV12-4 and TRBJ2-7; 7 bases are shared with TRBD2. The CDR3 totals 13 residues. The CDR3 loop is CVSSPELASEQYF. CDR3 coding DNA: TGTGTCAGCAGTCCCGAACTAGCGTCCGAGCAGTACTTT.

A note on this clonotype: With a much larger clone just one base away, this may be a read error. The V call is TRBV28, the J call TRBJ1-4; D gene uncertain. This CDR3 has 14 residues. Per the germline V gene, CDR1 is MDHEN and CDR2 is SYDVKM. The V end lost 6 bases, the J end lost 7 bases, and 15 bases lay between the germline ends. The CDR3 loop reads CASSRSGLGEKLFF. Written as DNA, the CDR3 is TGTGCCAGCAGCCGCTCAGGACTAGGTGAAAAACTGTTTTTT.

This clonotype has a single count. One end of the junction is discordant with germline, which a read error may explain. The V call is TRBV6-6, the J call TRBJ2-3; 7 nucleotides line up with TRBD1. The CDR3 is made up of 15 amino acids. Per germline, CDR1 MNHNY and CDR2 SVGAGI (reference sequence). CDR3 sequence: CASSCSYLGTDTQYF. The CDR3 region has the DNA TGTGCCAGCAGTTGCTCCTATCTTGGGACAGATACGCAATATTTT.

Concerning this clonotype itself: A junction end diverges from the germline sequence, so it may reflect a read error. The chain carries TRBV5-6 and TRBJ2-5, with 7 bases that match TRBD2. This CDR3 has 16 amino acids. The germline V gene has CDR1 SGHDT and CDR2 YYEEEE. The CDR3 region is CASRLGLVKRDETQYF. DNA of the CDR3: TGTGCTAGCAGGCTCGGACTAGTCAAGAGGGATGAGACCCAGTACTTC.

Remarks on this clonotype: A junction boundary mismatches the germline segment, possibly from a read error. V and J are TRBV29-1 and TRBJ2-5, with unresolved D. This CDR3 contains 13 residues. Germline values: CDR1 SQVTM, CDR2 ANQGSEA. The CDR3 nucleotides are TGCAGCTTTGAATTGGTTGAAGGAGAGGCCCAGTACTTC. Its protein product is CSFELVEGEAQYF.

This clonotype occurred once. The V gene is TRBV4-1, the J gene TRBJ2-1; D gene ambiguous. CDR3 length: 15 residues. V was trimmed by 3 bases and J by 10 bases, leaving 19 bases between them. The germline V gene has CDR1 MGHRA and CDR2 YSYEKL. CDR3 DNA: TGCGCCAGCAGCCAGAGGTCCAGCTCCTACAGAGAGCAGTTCTTC. Translation: CASSQRSSSYREQFF.

The V and J genes are TRBV21-1 and TRBJ2-7. TRBV21-1 is shown as a pseudogene. The CDR3 loop spans 18 amino acids. CDR3 nucleotides: TGTGCTAGCAGCAAAGGGAGAGGAACAAACCCCGTCTTCTACGAGCAGTACTTC. The encoded protein is CASSKGRGTNPVFYEQYF.

This clonotype was recorded only once. No conserved phenylalanine or tryptophan ends this CDR3, so it is likely a read error. The CDR3 DNA sequence: TGTGCCAGCAGTTTGATTCCTCATCCCCAGCATTCT. Its protein is CASSLIPHPQHS. The genes are TRBV12-3 or TRBV12-4 and TRBJ1-5; D remains ambiguous. With 3 bases removed from V and 10 bases from J, the gap between germline ends came to 10 bases. This CDR3 spans 12 amino acids.